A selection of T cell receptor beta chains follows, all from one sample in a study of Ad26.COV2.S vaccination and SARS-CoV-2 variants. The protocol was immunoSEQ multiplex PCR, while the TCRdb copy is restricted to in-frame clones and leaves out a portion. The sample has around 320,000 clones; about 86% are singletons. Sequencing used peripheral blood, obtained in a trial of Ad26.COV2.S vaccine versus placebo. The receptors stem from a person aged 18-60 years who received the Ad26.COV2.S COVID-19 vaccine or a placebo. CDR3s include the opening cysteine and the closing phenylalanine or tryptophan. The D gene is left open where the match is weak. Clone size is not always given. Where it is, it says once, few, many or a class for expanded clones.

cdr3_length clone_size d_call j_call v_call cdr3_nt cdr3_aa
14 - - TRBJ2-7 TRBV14 TGTGCCAGCAGCCAATGGCAGGGCGCCTACGAGCAGTACTTC CASSQWQGAYEQYF
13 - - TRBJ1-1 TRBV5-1 TGCGCCAGCACGGGACAAATGAACACTGAAGCTTTCTTT CASTGQMNTEAFF
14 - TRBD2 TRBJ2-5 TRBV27 TGTGCCAGCAGCAGACTGGCGGGAGGGGAGACCCAGTACTTC CASSRLAGGETQYF
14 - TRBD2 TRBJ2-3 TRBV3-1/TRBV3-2 TGTGCCAGCAGCTTAAGCGGGGGGCCAGATACGCAGTATTTT CASSLSGGPDTQYF
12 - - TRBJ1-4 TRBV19 TGTGCCAGTAGTATACTTGGTGAAAAACTGTTTTTT CASSILGEKLFF
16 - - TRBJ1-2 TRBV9 TGTGCCAGCAGCGTAGGTAGTCAGTTCAGAGGTTATGGCTACACCTTC CASSVGSQFRGYGYTF
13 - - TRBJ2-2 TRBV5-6 TGTGCCAGCGTCACAGCGAACACCGGGGAGCTGTTTTTT CASVTANTGELFF
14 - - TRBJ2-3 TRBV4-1 TGCGCCAGCAGACTGTCCCGGGGCACAGATACGCAGTATTTT CASRLSRGTDTQYF
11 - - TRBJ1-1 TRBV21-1 TGTGCCAGCACCTGGAACGCTGGGGCTTTCTTT CASTWNAGAFF
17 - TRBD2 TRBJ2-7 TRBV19 TGTGCCAGTAGTAACAGACTAGCGGGGGCCAACTCCTACGAGCAGTACTTC CASSNRLAGANSYEQYF
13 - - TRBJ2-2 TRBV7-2 TGTGCCAGCAGCTTTCGAGGAACCGGGGAGCTGTTTTTT CASSFRGTGELFF
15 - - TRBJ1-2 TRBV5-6 TGTGCCAGCAGCTTGGCCAGGTTGGGGTACTATGGCTACACCTTC CASSLARLGYYGYTF
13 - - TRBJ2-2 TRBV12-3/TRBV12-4 TGTGCCAGCAGTCACCCACGATTCGGGGAGCTGTTTTTT CASSHPRFGELFF
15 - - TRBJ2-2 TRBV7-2 TGTGCCAGCAGCAACCCGGGACTGGATGCCGGGGAGCTGTTTTTT CASSNPGLDAGELFF
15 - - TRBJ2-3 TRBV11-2 TGTGCCAGCAGTCAATTGGTCGGGAGCACAGATACGCAGTATTTT CASSQLVGSTDTQYF
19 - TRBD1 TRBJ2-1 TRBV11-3 TGTGCCAGCAGCTTAGAAGGGGGCTCCTCCAACCCCCTATACAATGAGCAGTTCTTC CASSLEGGSSNPLYNEQFF
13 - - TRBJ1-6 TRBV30 TGTGCCTGGAGCAAGGGCTATAATTCACCCCTCCACTTT CAWSKGYNSPLHF
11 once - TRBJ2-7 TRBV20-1 TGCAGTGCTAGTCCGGACTACGAGCAGTACTTC CSASPDYEQYF
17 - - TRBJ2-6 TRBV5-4 TGTGCCAGCAGCTTGGATCCGACAAGCTCTGGGGCCAACGTCCTGACTTTC CASSLDPTSSGANVLTF
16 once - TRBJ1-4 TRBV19 TGTGCCAGTAGTTCCCTTCGACCAGCGGGTAATGAAAAACTGTTTTTT CASSSLRPAGNEKLFF
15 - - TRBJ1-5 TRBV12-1 TGTGCCAGCGTCGGGAACGGACGGAAAAATCAGCCCCAGCATTTT CASVGNGRKNQPQHF
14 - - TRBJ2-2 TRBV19 TGTGCCAGTAGTATCGCAAGGAACACCGGGGAGCTGTTTTTT CASSIARNTGELFF
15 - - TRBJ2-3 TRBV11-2 TGTGCCAGCAGCTTAGGTGGGGGGGCGACAGATACGCAGTATTTT CASSLGGGATDTQYF
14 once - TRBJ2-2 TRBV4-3 TGCGCCAGCAGCCAAGGGCTAGCGAACGGGGAGCTGTTTTTT CASSQGLANGELFF
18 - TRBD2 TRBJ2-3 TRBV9 TGTGCCAGCAGCGTTGAGGGACTAGCGGGGGTTAGCACAGATACGCAGTATTTT CASSVEGLAGVSTDTQYF
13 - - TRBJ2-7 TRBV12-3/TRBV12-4 TGTGCCAGCACCCCCGACGGACCCTACGAGCAGTACTTC CASTPDGPYEQYF
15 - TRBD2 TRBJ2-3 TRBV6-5 TGTGCCAGCAGGCGGGGACTAGGCCGCACAGATACGCAGTATTTT CASRRGLGRTDTQYF
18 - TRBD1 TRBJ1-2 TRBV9 TGTGCCAGCAGCGTAGATCCCCGGGACAGCGGGCGGGGGGCTGGCTACACCTTC CASSVDPRDSGRGAGYTF
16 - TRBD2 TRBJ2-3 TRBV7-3 TGTGCCAGCAGCGAAGGACTAGCCGGGGCCACAGATACGCAGTATTTT CASSEGLAGATDTQYF
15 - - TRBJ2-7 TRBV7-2 TGTGCCAGCAGCTTGGTCCCGAGGGGGTCCTACGAGCAGTACTTC CASSLVPRGSYEQYF
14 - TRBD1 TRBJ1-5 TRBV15 TGTGCCACCAGCGTACGGGACAGGGGGCAGTCCCAGCATTTT CATSVRDRGQSQHF
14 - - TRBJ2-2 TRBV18 TGTGCCAGCAAATCTAACAGGGCTCGAGGGGAGCTGTTTTTT CASKSNRARGELFF
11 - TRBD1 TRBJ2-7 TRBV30 TGTGCCTGGACCAGGGGGTACGAGCAGTACTTC CAWTRGYEQYF
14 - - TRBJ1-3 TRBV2 TGTGCCAGCATTGGGTCCGACTCTGGAAACACCATATATTTT CASIGSDSGNTIYF
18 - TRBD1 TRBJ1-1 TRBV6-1 TGTGCCAGCAGTGCCAACAGGGGGGCAGGGATATTGAACACTGAAGCTTTCTTT CASSANRGAGILNTEAFF
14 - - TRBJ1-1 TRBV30 TGTGCCTGGAGTGATTTGTCACTGAACACTGAAGCTTTCTTT CAWSDLSLNTEAFF
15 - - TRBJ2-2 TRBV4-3 TGCGCCAGCAGCCAAGATAGGGGTTACACCGGGGAGCTGTTTTTT CASSQDRGYTGELFF
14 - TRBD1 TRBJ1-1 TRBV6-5 TGTGCCAGCAGTACCCCCACAGGGGCCACTGAAGCTTTCTTT CASSTPTGATEAFF
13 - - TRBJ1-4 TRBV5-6 TGTGCCAGCAGCTTGTTAGGGGATGAAAAACTGTTTTTT CASSLLGDEKLFF
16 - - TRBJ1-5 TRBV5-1 TGCGCCAGCAGCTTGGAGGGCCCGAGGGGCAATCAGCCCCAGCATTTT CASSLEGPRGNQPQHF
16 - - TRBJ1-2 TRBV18 TGTGCCAGCTCACTTAAACGGGACACGAGTAACTATGGCTACACCTTC CASSLKRDTSNYGYTF
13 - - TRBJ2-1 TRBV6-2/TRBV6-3 TGTGCCAGCCGCCGGTGGATGGACAATGAGCAGTTCTTC CASRRWMDNEQFF
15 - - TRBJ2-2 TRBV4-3 TGCGCCAGCAGCCAAGGTACAGGAGGGACCGGGGAGCTGTTTTTT CASSQGTGGTGELFF
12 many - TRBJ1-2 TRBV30 TGTGCCTGGAGCCTGGGACTTTGGGGCTACACCTTC CAWSLGLWGYTF
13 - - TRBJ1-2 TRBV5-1 TGCGCCAGCAGCTTGGGGACGGAATTTGGCTACACCTTC CASSLGTEFGYTF
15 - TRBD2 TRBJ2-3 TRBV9 TGTGCCAGCAGCGCCAGGGAGGGTTTCACAGATACGCAGTATTTT CASSAREGFTDTQYF
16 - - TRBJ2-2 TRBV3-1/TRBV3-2 TGTGCCAGCAGCCAACCAGGTTCGGTGCGAACCGGGGAGCTGTTTTTT CASSQPGSVRTGELFF
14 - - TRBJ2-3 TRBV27 TGTGCCAGCAGTTTATCGTTCAGCACAGATACGCAGTATTTT CASSLSFSTDTQYF
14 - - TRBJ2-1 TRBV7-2 TGTGCCAGCAGCTTACAGTCAGCCTACAATGAGCAGTTCTTC CASSLQSAYNEQFF
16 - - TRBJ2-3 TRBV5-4 TGTGCCAGCAGCCCACCGACAACGAGGATGGGGGATACGCAGTATTTT CASSPPTTRMGDTQYF
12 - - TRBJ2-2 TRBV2 TGTGCCAGCAGTCGGGGAACCGGGGAGCTGTTTTTT CASSRGTGELFF
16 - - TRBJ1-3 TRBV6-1 TGTGCCAGCAGTGAACATCGGAGGCGCTCTGGAAACACCATATATTTT CASSEHRRRSGNTIYF
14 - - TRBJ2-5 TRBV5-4 TGTGCCAGCAGCGTGGGACCGGTCCAAGAGACCCAGTACTTC CASSVGPVQETQYF
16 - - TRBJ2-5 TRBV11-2 TGTGCCAGCAGCTTAGGGGGTGGGGGCTCTGGAGAGACCCAGTACTTC CASSLGGGGSGETQYF